These 30 T cell receptor beta chains originate from one sample sequenced in a study of cytomegalovirus exposure and HLA in healthy donors. PCR employed 60 Vbeta and 13 Jbeta primers. Assay: immunoSEQ multiplex PCR; the TCRdb copy retains only in-frame clones and omits some. The sample carries more than 150,000 clones, roughly four fifths recorded once. Sequences were obtained from PBMCs. These receptors came from a man aged 40-50 years in good health and CMV-seronegative.

This clone was observed once. This chain uses TRBV27 with TRBJ2-7, with 10 nucleotides matching TRBD1. The J segment lost 7 bases and the V segment lost 2 bases, leaving 11 bases of the junction unmatched. CDR3 length equals 16 residues. Germline values: CDR1 MNHEY, CDR2 SMNVEV (reference sequence). CDR3 DNA: TGTGCCAGCAGTTTAATGGGGACAGGGGTTTTGGGTGAGCAGTACGTC. Amino acid sequence: CASSLMGTGVLGEQYV.

This clone occurred a few times. The gene calls are TRBV6-6 and TRBJ2-5; maybe TRBD1 (6 bases). Germline CDR1 and CDR2: MNHNY and SVGAGI (reference sequence). V was trimmed by 6 bases and J by 5 bases, leaving 16 bases between them. CDR3 length equals 14 residues. The CDR3 loop reads CASSVGWGLETQYF. The DNA of the CDR3 is TGTGCCAGCAGCGTGGGTTGGGGGCTCGAGACCCAGTACTTC.

The J gene is TRBJ2-3, the V gene TRBV7-2; 12 bases align to TRBD2. CDR3 length: 14 residues. Trimming took 5 bases from V and 7 from J; bases not matched to a gene: 4. CDR1 is SGHTA, CDR2 FQGNSA, per germline. The chain's CDR3 is CASSPGLAGYTQYF. The CDR3 DNA sequence: TGTGCCAGCAGCCCTGGACTAGCGGGATATACGCAGTATTTT. The full variable domain, rest sourced from reference TRBV7-2 and TRBJ2-3, is GAGVSQSPSNKVTEKGKDVELRCDPISGHTALYWYRQSLGQGLEFLIYFQGNSAPDKSGLPSDRFSAERTGGSVSTLTIQRTQQEDSAVYLCASSPGLAGYTQYFGPGTRLTVL.

The chain joins TRBV28 to TRBJ2-7; no clear D gene. Trimming pared 3 bases from V and 5 bases from J, leaving 8 bases between. Germline CDR1 MDHEN, CDR2 SYDVKM. The CDR3 totals 12 residues. The CDR3 DNA sequence: TGTGCCAGCAGTTTGGGCCCTAACGAGCAGTACTTC. Amino acid sequence: CASSLGPNEQYF.

This clone was observed a handful of times. This chain links TRBV5-1 with TRBJ1-3, with 9 nucleotides matching TRBD1. Losses at the gene ends were 4 bases for V and 3 bases for J; bases not matched to a gene: 11. The CDR3 is made up of 17 amino acids. Germline V gene data show CDR1 as SGHRS and CDR2 as YFSETQ. The CDR3 DNA sequence: TGCGCCAGCAGCCTGACACCGGGACAGGGCGTTGGAAACACCATATATTTT. It encodes CASSLTPGQGVGNTIYF. The full variable domain, with the rest looked up from reference TRBV5-1 and TRBJ1-3, is KAGVTQTPRYLIKTRGQQVTLSCSPISGHRSVSWYQQTPGQGLQFLFEYFSETQRNKGNFPGRFSGRQFSNSRSEMNVSTLELGDSALYLCASSLTPGQGVGNTIYFGEGSWLTVV.

The chain is built from TRBV30 and TRBJ1-2; 9 nucleotides line up with TRBD1. Germline lookup yields CDR1 GTSNPN and CDR2 SVGIG (reference sequence). Germline trimming cut 1 base from V and 9 bases from J; bases unmatched to any gene: 12. The CDR3 contains 15 residues. CDR3 bases: TGTGCCTGGAGTGGACCTGAAACAGGGGGCAAAAGCTACACCTTC. Translating it yields CAWSGPETGGKSYTF.

The rearrangement joins TRBV18 to TRBJ2-6; perhaps TRBD2 as D (6 bases). V lost 6 bases and J 0 bases, leaving 27 bases between the germline ends. The CDR3 runs to 21 residues. Germline CDR1 reads KGHSH; CDR2 reads LQKENI. CDR3 in amino acids: CASSPEPGVYYPTSGANVLTF. The CDR3 DNA reads as TGTGCCAGCTCCCCCGAACCGGGGGTATATTACCCTACCTCTGGGGCCAACGTCCTGACTTTC. The full variable domain, its missing parts supplied by reference TRBV18 and TRBJ2-6, is NAGVMQNPRHLVRRRGQEARLRCSPMKGHSHVYWYRQLPEEGLKFMVYLQKENIIDESGMPKERFSAEFPKEGPSILRIQQVVRGDSAAYFCASSPEPGVYYPTSGANVLTFGAGSRLTVL.

This rearrangement joins TRBV13 to TRBJ1-3, with 8 bases that match TRBD1. Germline V lookup: CDR1 PRHDT, CDR2 FYEKMQ (reference sequence). The CDR3 contains 16 residues. The V gene end was trimmed by 4 bases and the J gene end by 8 bases; junction bases not matched to a gene: 13. The DNA for the CDR3 is TGTGCCAGCAGCTATATTAATCAGGGGGCGCGCGACACCATATATTTT. Translated: CASSYINQGARDTIYF.

This chain connects TRBV7-9 to TRBJ2-1, with D hard to call. The CDR3 is 12 residues long. Germline assignment: CDR1 SEHNR and CDR2 FQNEAQ (reference sequence). V shed 2 bases and J shed 9 bases, with 8 bases lying between them. The CDR3 is CASSLFPVEQFF. The CDR3, as DNA: TGTGCCAGCAGCTTATTCCCAGTTGAGCAGTTCTTC.

J is TRBJ1-2 and V is TRBV7-9; D perhaps matches TRBD1 (6 bases). The CDR3 is made up of 17 amino acids. From germline, CDR1 is SEHNR and CDR2 FQNEAQ (reference sequence). V dropped 3 bases and J dropped 4 bases, with 21 bases sitting between them. CDR3 in amino acids: CASSFIVGGAVTYGYTF. CDR3 nucleotide sequence: TGTGCCAGCAGCTTTATAGTAGGGGGGGCAGTGACCTATGGCTACACCTTC.

CDR3 loop: CASSLRDTANYGYTF. The CDR3 nucleotides are TGTGCCAGCAGCTTAAGGGACACCGCTAACTATGGCTACACCTTC. This chain joins TRBV7-8 and TRBJ1-2, with D possibly being TRBD1 (6 bases). Trimming stripped 2 bases from V and 0 bases from J, with 10 bases between. CDR1 and CDR2 (germline): SGHVS, FQNEAQ. This CDR3 is 15 amino acids long.

This rearrangement joins TRBV19 to TRBJ2-1; TRBD2 aligns across 7 bases. Germline CDR1 and CDR2: LNHDA and SQIVND (reference sequence). Trimming took 0 bases from V and 2 from J; bases not matched to a gene: 4. The CDR3 is 16 residues long. CDR3 loop: CASSIETGGTYNEQFF. CDR3 coding DNA: TGTGCCAGTAGTATAGAAACGGGAGGAACCTACAATGAGCAGTTCTTC. Full variable domain (missing parts from reference TRBV19 and TRBJ2-1): DGGITQSPKYLFRKEGQNVTLSCEQNLNHDAMYWYRQDPGQGLRLIYYSQIVNDFQKGDIAEGYSVSREKKESFPLTVTSAQKNPTAFYLCASSIETGGTYNEQFFGPGTRLTVL.

V usage is TRBV28 and J usage is TRBJ2-5; 11 bases are shared with TRBD1. Looked up from germline, CDR1 is MDHEN and CDR2 is SYDVKM. There are 14 residues in the CDR3. J was trimmed by 4 bases and V by 8 bases; bases with no gene match: 6. In DNA form, the CDR3 reads TGTGCCAGCGCCGGGACAGGGGGACGAGAGACCCAGTACTTC. This encodes CASAGTGGRETQYF.

Of note for this clone: The junction differs from germline at one of its ends, possibly a read error. The chain uses TRBV7-9 and TRBJ2-5, with a weak D call TRBD1 (6 bases). CDR1 is SEHNR, CDR2 FQNEAQ, per germline (reference sequence). The CDR3 spans 14 residues. In nucleotides, the CDR3 is TGTTCCAGCAGCTTAAACACAGGGCAAGAGACCCAGTACTTC. Translating gives CSSSLNTGQETQYF. The entire variable domain, with the rest obtained from reference TRBV7-9 and TRBJ2-5, is as follows: DTGVSQNPRHKITKRGQNVTFRCDPISEHNRLYWYRQTLGQGPEFLTYFQNEAQLEKSRLLSDRFSAERPKGSFSTLEIQRTEQGDSAMYLCSSSLNTGQETQYFGPGTRLLVL.

This clone was recorded a few times. The rearrangement links TRBV5-1 to TRBJ2-3, with 11 positions matching TRBD2. Looked up from germline, CDR1 is SGHRS and CDR2 is YFSETQ. This CDR3 contains 16 residues. Trimming removed 3 bases from V and 3 bases from J; junction bases left unmatched: 6. The CDR3 DNA follows: TGCGCCAGCAGCTGGGGGACTAGCGGTATGACAGATACGCAGTATTTT. Translation: CASSWGTSGMTDTQYF.

The J gene is TRBJ2-2, the V gene TRBV27, with 7 bases lining up with TRBD1. The length of the CDR3 is 17 residues. Germline CDR1 reads MNHEY; CDR2 reads SMNVEV (reference sequence). With 0 bases clipped from V and 7 bases from J, the junction kept 11 bases outside the gene matches. The CDR3 DNA is TGTGCCAGCAGTTTATCGATTGAAGCCGGGACAGTCGGGGAGCTGTTTTTT. It yields the protein CASSLSIEAGTVGELFF.

V and J are TRBV27 and TRBJ2-5; 11 bases align to TRBD2. The CDR3 is made up of 15 amino acids. J was trimmed by 2 bases and V by 5 bases; bases with no gene match: 4. CDR1 and CDR2 from the germline V gene are MNHEY and SMNVEV (reference sequence). This CDR3 reads CASSPGLAVQETQYF. CDR3 bases: TGTGCCAGCAGTCCGGGACTAGCGGTACAAGAGACCCAGTACTTC.

V gene TRBV2 combines with J gene TRBJ2-7, with D possibly being TRBD1 (6 bases). Trimming shortened V by 8 bases and J by 1 base, and 12 bases separated the two germline ends. The CDR3 totals 13 residues. Per the germline V gene, CDR1 is SNHLY and CDR2 is FYNNEI. The CDR3 nucleotides read TGTGCCAGCTCCAGGGGCCAATCCTACGAGCAGTACTTC. Amino acid sequence: CASSRGQSYEQYF.

This chain joins TRBV5-1 and TRBJ2-5, with a possible D match to TRBD2 (6 bases). Germline assignment: CDR1 SGHRS and CDR2 YFSETQ. V lost 3 bases and J 5 bases, leaving 14 bases between the germline ends. This CDR3 has 14 residues. The DNA for the CDR3 is TGCGCCAGCAGCTCGCTGACTGGGGGGGAGACCCAGTACTTC. It translates to CASSSLTGGETQYF.

This clone was seen once. The V gene is TRBV30, the J gene TRBJ2-7; maybe TRBD2 (6 bases). Trimming removed 0 bases from V and 6 bases from J, with 12 bases in between. The CDR3 contains 13 residues. Germline-derived CDR1 and CDR2 are GTSNPN and SVGIG (reference sequence). The CDR3: CAWSVPGTREQYF. CDR3 in DNA: TGTGCCTGGAGTGTACCTGGGACTCGCGAGCAGTACTTC.

The chain is built from TRBV29-1 and TRBJ2-7, with 7 bases that match TRBD1. The CDR3 is 12 amino acids. CDR1 SQVTM and CDR2 ANQGSEA come from the germline V gene. The CDR3 region has the DNA TGCGCAATTAACGGCAGGGGGTACGAGCAGTACTTC. It translates to CAINGRGYEQYF.

V and J are TRBV7-9 and TRBJ2-3; the D gene is possibly TRBD1 (5 bases). The CDR3 spans 13 residues. V was shortened by 4 bases and J by 9 bases, with 14 bases between the two germline ends. Germline-derived CDR1 and CDR2 are SEHNR and FQNEAQ (reference sequence). CDR3 in amino acids: CASSSNPAGTQYF. The CDR3 DNA is TGTGCCAGCAGCTCCAACCCTGCAGGGACGCAGTATTTT.

This clone was counted a few times. The rearrangement uses TRBV5-1 and TRBJ2-5; 10 bases match TRBD2. The germline V gene has CDR1 SGHRS and CDR2 YFSETQ. This CDR3 region has 15 residues. Germline trimming cut 4 bases from V and 3 bases from J; bases unmatched to any gene: 6. CDR3 residues: CASSIVGLAEETQYF. The CDR3 DNA is TGCGCCAGCAGCATCGTCGGACTAGCGGAAGAGACCCAGTACTTC.

This clone showed up just a few times. An end of the junction does not agree with germline; a read error may underlie this. The V gene is TRBV7-9, the J gene TRBJ2-1, with 8 bases fitting TRBD2. The CDR3 runs to 16 residues. CDR1 and CDR2 (germline): SEHNR, FQNEAQ (reference sequence). In DNA, the CDR3 is TGTTCCAGCAGTGGTAGCGGGATGCTGACCTACAATGAGCAGTTCTTC. It codes for CSSSGSGMLTYNEQFF.

CDR3 region: CASSDTSGRALETQYF. The CDR3 DNA reads TGTGCCAGCAGCGATACTAGCGGGAGGGCCCTAGAGACCCAGTACTTC. The gene calls are TRBV9 and TRBJ2-5; the match to TRBD2 covers 13 bases. This CDR3 spans 16 amino acids. CDR1 and CDR2 (germline): SGDLS, YYNGEE. Trimming cost V 3 bases and J 4 bases; bases outside gene matches: 6.

CDR3 bases: TGTGCCAGCATTGCGGAGGTGGATACGCAGTATTTT. It translates to CASIAEVDTQYF. This chain uses TRBV2 with TRBJ2-3, with D perhaps TRBD2 (5 bases). The CDR3 sequence is 12 residues long. The germline V gene encodes CDR1 SNHLY and CDR2 FYNNEI. V gave up 7 bases and J gave up 6 bases, with 11 bases separating them.

This chain links TRBV30 with TRBJ2-7, with TRBD2 matching over 10 bases. Germline V gives CDR1 GTSNPN, CDR2 SVGIG (reference sequence). V dropped 5 bases and J dropped 3; count of bases not matched to a gene: 13. CDR3 length equals 16 residues. In DNA form, the CDR3 reads TGTGCCTGGGCGGGGGCTAGCGGGAGTCGCAACTACGAGCAGTACGTC. Encoded protein: CAWAGASGSRNYEQYV.

The chain recombines TRBV7-6 with TRBJ2-6; a possible D gene is TRBD1 (5 bases). Trimming took 7 bases from V and 1 from J, leaving 14 bases between them. Looked up from germline, CDR1 is SGHVS and CDR2 is FNYEAQ. The CDR3 has 16 amino acids. CDR3 residues: CASTPLPGSGANVLTF. The DNA for the CDR3 is TGTGCCAGCACCCCTCTCCCAGGGTCTGGGGCCAACGTCCTGACTTTC.

This chain uses TRBV2 with TRBJ1-1; possible D gene TRBD1, 6 bases. The CDR3 consists of 15 residues. The V end was cut by 7 bases, the J end by 5 bases, with 20 bases between. Germline assignment: CDR1 SNHLY and CDR2 FYNNEI. This CDR3 is CASTEIAGALTEAFF. CDR3 sequence (DNA): TGTGCCAGCACCGAAATAGCAGGGGCGTTGACTGAAGCTTTCTTT.

J is TRBJ2-2 and V is TRBV9; D gene ambiguous. Germline CDR1 and CDR2: SGDLS and YYNGEE. The CDR3 consists of 14 residues. With 5 bases removed from V and 2 bases from J, the gap between germline ends came to 10 bases. CDR3 protein: CASRAQTNTGELFF. The CDR3 coding sequence is TGTGCCAGCAGGGCACAGACCAACACCGGGGAGCTGTTTTTT.